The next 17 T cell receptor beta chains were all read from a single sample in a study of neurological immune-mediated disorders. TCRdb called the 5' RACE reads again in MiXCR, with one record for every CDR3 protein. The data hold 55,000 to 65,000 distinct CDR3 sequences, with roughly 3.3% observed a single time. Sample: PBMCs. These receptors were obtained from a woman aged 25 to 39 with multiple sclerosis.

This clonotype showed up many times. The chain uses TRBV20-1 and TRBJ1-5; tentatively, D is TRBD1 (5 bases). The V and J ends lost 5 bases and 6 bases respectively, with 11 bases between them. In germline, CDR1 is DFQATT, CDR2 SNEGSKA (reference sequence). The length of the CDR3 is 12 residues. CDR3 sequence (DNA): TGCAGTGCTGGCCCGGGGGGTCAGCCCCAGCATTTT. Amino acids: CSAGPGGQPQHF.

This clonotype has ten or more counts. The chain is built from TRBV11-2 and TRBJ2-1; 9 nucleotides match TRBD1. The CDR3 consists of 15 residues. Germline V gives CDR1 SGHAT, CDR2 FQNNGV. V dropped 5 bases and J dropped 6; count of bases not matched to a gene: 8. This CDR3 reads CASSAQGALGNEQFF. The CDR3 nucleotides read TGTGCCAGCAGCGCACAGGGGGCGCTGGGCAATGAGCAGTTCTTC.

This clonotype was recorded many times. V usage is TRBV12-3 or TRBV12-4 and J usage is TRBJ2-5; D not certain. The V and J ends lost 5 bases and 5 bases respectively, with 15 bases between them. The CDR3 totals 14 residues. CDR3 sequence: CASSRAPNWETQYF. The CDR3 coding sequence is TGTGCCAGCAGTCGAGCACCAAACTGGGAGACCCAGTACTTC.

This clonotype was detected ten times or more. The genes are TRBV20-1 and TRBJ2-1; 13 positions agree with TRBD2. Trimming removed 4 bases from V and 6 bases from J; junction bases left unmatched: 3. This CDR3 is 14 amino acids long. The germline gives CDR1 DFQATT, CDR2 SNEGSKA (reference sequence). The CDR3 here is CSATTSGRPNEQFF. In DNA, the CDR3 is TGCAGTGCTACGACTAGCGGGAGGCCCAATGAGCAGTTCTTC.

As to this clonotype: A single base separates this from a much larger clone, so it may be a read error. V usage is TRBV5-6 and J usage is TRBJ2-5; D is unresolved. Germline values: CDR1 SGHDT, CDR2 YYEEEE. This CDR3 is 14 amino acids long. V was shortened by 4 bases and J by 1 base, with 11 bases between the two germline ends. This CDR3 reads CASSDGTAQETQYF. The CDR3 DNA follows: TGTGCCAGCAGCGATGGAACGGCCCAAGAGACCCAGTACTTC.

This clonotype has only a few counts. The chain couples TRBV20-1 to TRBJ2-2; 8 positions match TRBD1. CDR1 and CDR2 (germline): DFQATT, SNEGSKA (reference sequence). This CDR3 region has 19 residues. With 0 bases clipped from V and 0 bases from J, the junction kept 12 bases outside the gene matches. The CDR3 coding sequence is TGCAGTGCTAGAGATTGGACCCGGGACAGGCAAACGAACACCGGGGAGCTGTTTTTT. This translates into CSARDWTRDRQTNTGELFF.

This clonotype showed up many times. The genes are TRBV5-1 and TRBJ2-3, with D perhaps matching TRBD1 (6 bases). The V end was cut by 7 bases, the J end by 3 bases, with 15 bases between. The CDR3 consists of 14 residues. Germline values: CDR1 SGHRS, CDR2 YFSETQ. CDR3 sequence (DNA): TGCGCCAGCGGACAGCTAGCAGGGACAGATACGCAGTATTTT. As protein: CASGQLAGTDTQYF.

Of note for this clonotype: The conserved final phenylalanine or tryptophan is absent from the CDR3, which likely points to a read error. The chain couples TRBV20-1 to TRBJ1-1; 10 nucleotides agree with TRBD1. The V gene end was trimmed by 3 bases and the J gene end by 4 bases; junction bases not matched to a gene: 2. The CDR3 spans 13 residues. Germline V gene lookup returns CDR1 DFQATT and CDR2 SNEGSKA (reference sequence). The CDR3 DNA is TGCAGTGCTAGCGGGACAGGGGTCACTGAAGCTTTCAAT. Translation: CSASGTGVTEAFN.

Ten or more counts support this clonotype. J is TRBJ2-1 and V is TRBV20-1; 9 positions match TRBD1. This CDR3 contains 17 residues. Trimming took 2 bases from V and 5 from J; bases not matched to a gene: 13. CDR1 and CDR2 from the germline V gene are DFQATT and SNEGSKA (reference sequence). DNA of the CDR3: TGCAGTGCTAGACTCCCCACGGGACAGGGAATAAACAATGAGCAGTTCTTC. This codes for CSARLPTGQGINNEQFF.

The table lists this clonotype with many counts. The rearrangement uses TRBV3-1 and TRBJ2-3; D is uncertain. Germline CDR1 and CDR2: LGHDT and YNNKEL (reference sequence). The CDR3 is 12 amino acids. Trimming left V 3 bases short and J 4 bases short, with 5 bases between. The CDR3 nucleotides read TGTGCCAGCAGCCAGCGCGCAGATACGCAGTATTTT. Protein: CASSQRADTQYF.

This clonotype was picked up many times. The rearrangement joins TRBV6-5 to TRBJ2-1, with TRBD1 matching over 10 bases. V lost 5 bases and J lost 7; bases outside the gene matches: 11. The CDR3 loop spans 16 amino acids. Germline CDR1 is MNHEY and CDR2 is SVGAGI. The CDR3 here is CASSALPGQGRNEQFF. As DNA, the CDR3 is TGTGCCAGCAGTGCCTTACCGGGACAGGGGAGGAATGAGCAGTTCTTC.

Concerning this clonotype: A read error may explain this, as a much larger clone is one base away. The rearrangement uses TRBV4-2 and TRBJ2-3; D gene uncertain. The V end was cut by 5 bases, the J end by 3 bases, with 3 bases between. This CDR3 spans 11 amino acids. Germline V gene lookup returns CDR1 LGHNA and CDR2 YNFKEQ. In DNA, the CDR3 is TGTGCCAGCAGCAAAACAGATACGCAGTATTTT. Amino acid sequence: CASSKTDTQYF.

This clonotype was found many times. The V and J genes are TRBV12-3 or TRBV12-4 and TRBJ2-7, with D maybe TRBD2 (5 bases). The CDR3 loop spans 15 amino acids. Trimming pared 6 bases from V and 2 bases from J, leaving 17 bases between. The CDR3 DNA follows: TGTGCCAGCAGACGGGGATCAGGTGGGGCCTACGAGCAGTACTTC. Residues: CASRRGSGGAYEQYF.

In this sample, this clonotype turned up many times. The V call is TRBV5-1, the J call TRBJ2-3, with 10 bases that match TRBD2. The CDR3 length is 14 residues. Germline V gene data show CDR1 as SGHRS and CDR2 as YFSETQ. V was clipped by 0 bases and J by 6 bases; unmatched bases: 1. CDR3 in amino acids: CASSLVTSGDTQYF. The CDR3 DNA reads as TGCGCCAGCAGCTTGGTGACTAGCGGGGATACGCAGTATTTT.

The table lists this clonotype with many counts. DNA of the CDR3: TGTGCCAGCAGTTACTCACAGGGCTATGGCTACACCTTC. Protein: CASSYSQGYGYTF. The J gene is TRBJ1-2, the V gene TRBV6-5, with D possibly matching TRBD1 (6 bases). Germline V gene sequence: CDR1 MNHEY, CDR2 SVGAGI. The length of the CDR3 is 13 residues. V was trimmed by 0 bases and J by 4 bases, leaving 6 bases between them.

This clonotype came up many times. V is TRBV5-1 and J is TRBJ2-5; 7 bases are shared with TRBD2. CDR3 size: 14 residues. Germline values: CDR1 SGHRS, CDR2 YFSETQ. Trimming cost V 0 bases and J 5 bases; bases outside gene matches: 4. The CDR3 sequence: CASSLGRAGETQYF. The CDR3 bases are TGCGCCAGCAGCTTGGGTCGAGCGGGGGAGACCCAGTACTTC.

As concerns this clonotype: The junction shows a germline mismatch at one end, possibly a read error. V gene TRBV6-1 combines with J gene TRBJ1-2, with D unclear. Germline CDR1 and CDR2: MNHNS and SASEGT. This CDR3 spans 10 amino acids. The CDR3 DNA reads TGTGCCAGCAGTGACCCGGTGGGCTACTTC. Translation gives CASSDPVGYF.